Following are 17 T cell receptor beta chains from one sample sequenced in a study of blood T cells in healthy people across ages. A sample-barcoded 5' primer and a J-beta primer mix were used in a second PCR of about 6 to 12 cycles. Using its own MiXCR run on the 5' RACE reads, TCRdb lists one record per CDR3 protein. In the table there are more than 650,000 distinct CDR3 sequences, about 55% of which are singletons. The specimen was blood. Receptors were obtained from a man older than 75 in good health.

The chain employs TRBV3-1 and TRBJ2-1, with 8 bases aligning to TRBD2. The CDR3 loop spans 15 amino acids. J was trimmed by 6 bases and V by 4 bases; bases with no gene match: 8. Per the germline V gene, CDR1 is LGHDT and CDR2 is YNNKEL (reference sequence). The CDR3 loop is CASSRGAGALNEQFF. CDR3 in DNA: TGTGCCAGCAGCCGGGGAGCGGGAGCTCTCAATGAGCAGTTCTTC.

The rearrangement links TRBV7-6 to TRBJ2-3, with 15 bases identical to TRBD2. The CDR3 runs 16 residues. Germline V gives CDR1 SGHVS, CDR2 FNYEAQ. With V trimmed by 4 bases and J by 14 bases, 13 bases remained unmatched. DNA of the CDR3: TGTGCCAGCAGCTACGGACTAGCGGGAGGGAGCTCCTACGCGTATTTT. This codes for CASSYGLAGGSSYAYF. Combining the CDR3 with reference TRBV7-6 and TRBJ2-3 gives the whole variable domain GAGVSQSPRYKVTKRGQDVALRCDPISGHVSLYWYRQALGQGPEFLTYFNYEAQQDKSGLPNDRFSAERPEGSISTLTIQRTEQRDSAMYRCASSYGLAGGSSYAYFGPGTRLTVL.

J is TRBJ1-5 and V is TRBV18; the D gene is possibly TRBD1 (5 bases). The CDR3 runs to 17 residues. CDR1 and CDR2 (germline): KGHSH, LQKENI. Deletions cut 3 bases from V and 1 base from J, with 16 bases between. CDR3 region: CASSPSLGGGSNQPQHF. For the CDR3, the DNA is TGTGCCAGCTCACCCTCCCTCGGGGGTGGAAGCAATCAGCCCCAGCATTTT.

This clonotype appeared a few times. This chain connects TRBV4-1 to TRBJ2-7; 9 bases agree with TRBD1. The length of the CDR3 is 15 residues. Germline CDR1 and CDR2: MGHRA and YSYEKL. Trimming took 3 bases from V and 3 from J; bases not matched to a gene: 6. Written as DNA, the CDR3 is TGCGCCAGCAGCCAGAGTCGGGGACAGGGCTACGAGCAGTACTTC. Translation: CASSQSRGQGYEQYF.

The V call is TRBV11-2, the J call TRBJ2-2; D gene unclear. V was shortened by 1 base and J by 9 bases, with 6 bases between the two germline ends. Per germline, CDR1 SGHAT and CDR2 FQNNGV. This CDR3 spans 12 amino acids. DNA for the CDR3: TGTGCCAGCAGCTTAGCCCTCCGGGAGCTGTTTTTT. Protein: CASSLALRELFF.

The chain is built from TRBV2 and TRBJ2-7; 10 nucleotides line up with TRBD1. This CDR3 has 13 amino acids. Per the germline V gene, CDR1 is SNHLY and CDR2 is FYNNEI. Germline trimming cut 4 bases from V and 6 bases from J; bases unmatched to any gene: 3. The CDR3 loop is CASSGQGAGEQYF. The DNA of the CDR3 is TGTGCCAGCAGTGGACAGGGGGCGGGCGAGCAGTACTTC.

The V gene is TRBV7-9, the J gene TRBJ2-4; TRBD1 matches 9 bases. Gene TRBJ2-7 matches the end of the DNA better, so the J call may be wrong. Germline V gene data show CDR1 as SEHNR and CDR2 as FQNEAQ (reference sequence). There are 14 residues in the CDR3. The DNA for the CDR3 is TGTGCCAGCAGCAATGGACAGGGGAGGCACGAGCAGTACTTC. Residues: CASSNGQGRHEQYF.

The genes are TRBV9 and TRBJ1-6; the match to TRBD1 covers 7 bases. The ends lost 4 bases at V and 7 bases at J; junction bases unmatched: 11. This CDR3 has 16 amino acids. The germline V gene encodes CDR1 SGDLS and CDR2 YYNGEE. CDR3 amino acids: CASSLKTGTENSPLHF. The CDR3 region has the DNA TGTGCCAGCAGCCTTAAAACCGGGACAGAGAATTCACCCCTCCACTTT.

The rearrangement joins TRBV5-1 to TRBJ2-4; the match to TRBD2 covers 7 bases. The J call may not be correct, given that the DNA end is closer to TRBJ2-7. The CDR3 consists of 17 residues. The germline gives CDR1 SGHRS, CDR2 YFSETQ. The DNA of the CDR3 is TGCGCCAGCAGCTTCAGCGGGGCCCCCTCAAGCTCCTACGAGCAGTACTTC. It translates to CASSFSGAPSSSYEQYF.

Comment on this clonotype: Its ends do not fully match the called genes, so a read error is possible. The genes are TRBV20-1 and TRBJ2-7; no clear D gene. CDR1 and CDR2 from the germline V gene are DFQATT and SNEGSKA (reference sequence). This CDR3 has 13 residues. The DNA for the CDR3 is TGCAGTGCTAGAGACCTACGACGGGCCGAGGAGTACTTC. Translating gives CSARDLRRAEEYF.

The table lists this clonotype with a few counts. This chain uses TRBV9 with TRBJ2-1, with 7 positions matching TRBD1. This CDR3 has 15 amino acids. From germline, CDR1 is SGDLS and CDR2 YYNGEE. The V and J ends lost 6 bases and 4 bases, in that order; junction bases with no gene match: 10. The CDR3 region is CASTGTARNYNEQFF. The CDR3 DNA reads TGTGCCAGCACCGGGACAGCACGGAATTACAATGAGCAGTTCTTC.

The chain has TRBV4-1 and TRBJ2-7; tentative D call: TRBD2 (6 bases). This CDR3 region has 15 residues. Between the trimmed V and J ends, which lost 0 bases and 0 bases, there was a span of 9 bases. The germline V gene encodes CDR1 MGHRA and CDR2 YSYEKL. DNA of the CDR3: TGCGCCAGCAGCCAAGAGACTAGGAGCTCCTACGAGCAGTACTTC. This translates into CASSQETRSSYEQYF.

In this sample, this clonotype turned up a few times. CDR3 in amino acids: CASSDGYSNQPQHF. The CDR3 DNA follows: TGTGCCAGCAGTGACGGTTATAGCAATCAGCCCCAGCATTTT. The chain couples TRBV6-1 to TRBJ1-5, with D hard to call. The V gene lost 3 bases and the J gene lost 0 bases, with 6 bases spanning the gap. The CDR3 length is 14 residues. Germline V gene sequence: CDR1 MNHNS, CDR2 SASEGT.

This chain uses TRBV6-1 with TRBJ2-1; tentatively, D is TRBD1 (11 bases). The CDR3 is 21 amino acids. Germline V gene sequence: CDR1 MNHNS, CDR2 SASEGT. Trimming shortened V by 6 bases and J by 1 base, and 31 bases separated the two germline ends. The CDR3 here is CASSHGTGGSGRLESYNEQFF. DNA of the CDR3: TGTGCCAGCAGCCATGGGACAGGGGGTAGCGGGAGGCTCGAATCCTACAATGAGCAGTTCTTC.

The CDR3 nucleotides are TGTGCCAGCAGCCCCGAAGGCACCCTAATGAACACTGAAGCTTTCTTT. Its protein is CASSPEGTLMNTEAFF. The genes are TRBV7-9 and TRBJ1-1; D unclear. With 5 bases removed from V and 0 bases from J, the gap between germline ends came to 16 bases. The V gene's germline CDR1 is SEHNR and CDR2 FQNEAQ (reference sequence). The CDR3 length is 16 residues.

The chain is built from TRBV9 and TRBJ2-5; D gene unclear. V was trimmed by 0 bases and J by 5 bases, leaving 11 bases between them. The CDR3 consists of 14 residues. Looked up from germline, CDR1 is SGDLS and CDR2 is YYNGEE. The DNA for the CDR3 is TGTGCCAGCAGCGTAGGAGACCAAGTGGAGACCCAGTACTTC. Protein: CASSVGDQVETQYF. Using reference TRBV9 and TRBJ2-5 for the parts outside the CDR3, the full variable domain is DSGVTQTPKHLITATGQRVTLRCSPRSGDLSVYWYQQSLDQGLQFLIQYYNGEERAKGNILERFSAQQFPDLHSELNLSSLELGDSALYFCASSVGDQVETQYFGPGTRLLVL.

The gene calls are TRBV6-2 or TRBV6-3 and TRBJ2-3, with D perhaps matching TRBD2 (7 bases). The CDR3 is 18 residues long. V was pared by 8 bases and J by 14 bases, with 38 bases between. CDR1 is MNHEY and CDR2 is SVGEGT in the germline V gene. CDR3 DNA sequence: TGTGCCAGCTACTCCCGAGGGGGGGCGAGAGAAGAGCACAGATACGCGTATTTT. Its translation: CASYSRGGAREEHRYAYF.